A single sample is the source of the 18 T cell receptor beta chains below, sequenced in a study of blood T cell repertoires in COVID-19 (dated by TCRdb to 2020 to 2022). The method was the immunoSEQ multiplex PCR assay. Imported from immuneACCESS, the table was reduced by TCRdb to in-frame sequences with V and J called. These copies leave out some clones; in studies compared against another copy, an unresolved V gene accounts for under half, and the cause of the remainder is not known. In all, the sample holds roughly 250,000 clones, and 85% of those were seen once. About 0.93% of the sample is taken by the ten largest. Specimen: peripheral blood. These receptors all stem from a middle-aged man with acute or convalescent COVID-19.

This clone is a singleton in its sample. The rearrangement joins TRBV12-5 to TRBJ2-5; 10 nucleotides line up with TRBD2. V was pared by 3 bases and J by 7 bases, with 17 bases of the junction left unmatched. Looked up from germline, CDR1 is LGHNT and CDR2 is FRNRAP. The CDR3 totals 18 residues. The CDR3 here is CASGFLGLAGAGLGTQYF. CDR3 bases: TGTGCTAGTGGTTTCTTGGGTCTAGCGGGGGCTGGGCTGGGGACCCAGTACTTC.

The V call is TRBV2, the J call TRBJ2-4, with a tentative D call TRBD1 (5 bases). Germline V gene lookup returns CDR1 SNHLY and CDR2 FYNNEI. The CDR3 is 16 amino acids. V lost 7 bases and J 6 bases, leaving 22 bases between the germline ends. The CDR3 region is CASNSQGPLRINIQYF. The CDR3 DNA is TGTGCCAGCAATTCTCAGGGCCCCCTTCGGATAAACATTCAGTACTTC.

The chain employs TRBV5-1 and TRBJ2-7; 8 bases are a match to TRBD1. Germline V lookup: CDR1 SGHRS, CDR2 YFSETQ. The junction had 4 bases not matched to a gene; V was cut back by 0 bases and J by 5 bases. The CDR3 loop spans 14 amino acids. The CDR3 region is CASSLVQGVHEQYF. The CDR3 nucleotides read TGCGCCAGCAGCTTGGTACAGGGGGTCCACGAGCAGTACTTC. Filled out from reference TRBV5-1 and TRBJ2-7, the complete variable domain reads KAGVTQTPRYLIKTRGQQVTLSCSPISGHRSVSWYQQTPGQGLQFLFEYFSETQRNKGNFPGRFSGRQFSNSRSEMNVSTLELGDSALYLCASSLVQGVHEQYFGPGTRLTVT.

The rearrangement links TRBV7-9 to TRBJ1-1, with D maybe TRBD1 (5 bases). The germline V gene encodes CDR1 SEHNR and CDR2 FQNEAQ (reference sequence). The CDR3 consists of 15 residues. Trimming took 2 bases from V and 1 from J, leaving 11 bases between them. The CDR3 DNA reads TGTGCCAGCAGCTTATATGTGACAGCGAACACTGAAGCTTTCTTT. It codes for CASSLYVTANTEAFF.

This clone was seen once. V and J are TRBV5-6 and TRBJ2-3; 10 bases map to TRBD2. Germline assignment: CDR1 SGHDT and CDR2 YYEEEE. There are 17 residues in the CDR3. V gave up 9 bases and J gave up 3 bases; unmatched junction bases: 16. This CDR3 reads CATSLERGGLRTDTQYF. CDR3 bases: TGTGCCACCTCCTTGGAGCGGGGGGGCCTGAGGACAGATACGCAGTATTTT. The full variable domain, in which reference TRBV5-6 and TRBJ2-3 provide the parts outside the CDR3, is DAGVTQSPTHLIKTRGQQVTLRCSPKSGHDTVSWYQQALGQGPQFIFQYYEEEERQRGNFPDRFSGHQFPNYSSELNVNALLLGDSALYLCATSLERGGLRTDTQYFGPGTRLTVL.

The gene calls are TRBV2 and TRBJ1-2, with a tentative D call TRBD1 (5 bases). Germline V gene sequence: CDR1 SNHLY, CDR2 FYNNEI. The CDR3 extends over 13 amino acids. V lost 4 bases and J lost 0, with 6 bases in between. The CDR3 bases are TGTGCCAGCAGTGGGACATCTAACTATGGCTACACCTTC. Protein sequence: CASSGTSNYGYTF.

The rearrangement uses TRBV5-1 and TRBJ1-1; D might be TRBD1 (5 bases). Trimming shortened V by 3 bases and J by 5 bases, and 14 bases separated the two germline ends. This CDR3 region has 14 residues. Per germline, CDR1 SGHRS and CDR2 YFSETQ. The CDR3 DNA is TGCGCCAGCAGCTCAGGGAGGGTAACGACTGAAGCTTTCTTT. Translation: CASSSGRVTTEAFF.

This clone has a handful of counts. The rearrangement links TRBV3-1 (or the pseudogene TRBV3-2) to TRBJ1-2, with a weak D call TRBD1 (6 bases). CDR3 length: 13 residues. The germline gives CDR1 LGHDT, CDR2 YNNKEL (reference sequence). Trimming pared 1 base from V and 4 bases from J, leaving 7 bases between. The CDR3 DNA sequence: TGTGCCAGCAGCCAAGTGGACAGCTATGGCTACACCTTC. Translated, it gives CASSQVDSYGYTF.

The chain joins TRBV5-5 to TRBJ1-1, with a weak D call TRBD1 (5 bases). The V gene's germline CDR1 is SGHKS and CDR2 YYEKEE (reference sequence). There are 14 residues in the CDR3. V gave up 0 bases and J gave up 0 bases, with 6 bases separating them. The CDR3 spells CASSLDRLNTEAFF. CDR3 bases: TGTGCCAGCAGCTTGGACAGGTTGAACACTGAAGCTTTCTTT.

The chain links TRBV28 to TRBJ1-5; D unresolved. V was cut by 3 bases and J by 6 bases, with 15 bases left in between. This CDR3 is 15 amino acids long. CDR1 is MDHEN, CDR2 SYDVKM, per germline. DNA of the CDR3: TGTGCCAGCAGTTTTAGCCCCCAAGTAACTCAGCCCCAGCATTTT. It specifies CASSFSPQVTQPQHF.

This chain joins TRBV6-5 and TRBJ2-1, with D possibly matching TRBD2 (6 bases). Trimming pared 3 bases from V and 6 bases from J, leaving 15 bases between. This CDR3 is 15 amino acids long. Germline-derived CDR1 and CDR2 are MNHEY and SVGAGI. The CDR3 loop reads CASSYGGTRSNEQFF. The CDR3 DNA reads as TGTGCCAGCAGTTATGGGGGGACCCGGTCCAATGAGCAGTTCTTC.

J is TRBJ1-2 and V is TRBV5-6; 7 bases are a match to TRBD1. CDR3 length equals 13 residues. The germline CDR1 and CDR2 sequences are SGHDT and YYEEEE. V was pared by 4 bases and J by 2 bases, with 2 bases of the junction left unmatched. In nucleotides, the CDR3 is TGTGCCAGCAGCGGGGGACAGAACTATGGCTACACCTTC. Protein sequence: CASSGGQNYGYTF.

This chain uses TRBV12-3 or TRBV12-4 with TRBJ1-5, with D perhaps matching TRBD1 (5 bases). This CDR3 has 12 residues. The V and J ends lost 9 bases and 3 bases respectively, with 9 bases between them. This CDR3 is CASGGYNQPQHF. The CDR3 nucleotides read TGTGCCAGTGGGGGGTACAATCAGCCCCAGCATTTT.

The chain has TRBV25-1 and TRBJ1-3; a weak D match, TRBD1 (5 bases). This CDR3 contains 15 residues. V lost 7 bases and J 0 bases, leaving 13 bases between the germline ends. CDR1 and CDR2 (germline): MGHDK, SYGVNS. The chain's CDR3 is CASTPPGYSGNTIYF. CDR3 DNA sequence: TGTGCCAGCACACCCCCAGGGTACTCTGGAAACACCATATATTTT.

The chain is built from TRBV6-2 or TRBV6-3 and TRBJ1-5; no firm D call. The CDR3 spans 15 residues. Between the trimmed V and J ends, which lost 0 bases and 0 bases, there was a span of 6 bases. Germline V CDR1 and CDR2: MNHEY, SVGEGT. CDR3 region: CASSYSGLSNQPQHF. The DNA of the CDR3 is TGTGCCAGCAGTTACTCCGGACTTAGCAATCAGCCCCAGCATTTT.

The chain employs TRBV28 and TRBJ2-7, with D uncertain. V dropped 7 bases and J dropped 1 base, with 11 bases sitting between them. CDR1 is MDHEN, CDR2 SYDVKM, per germline. This CDR3 has 13 residues. The CDR3 region has the DNA TGTGCCAGCACCTCACTTATTTCCTACGAGCAGTACTTC. It codes for CASTSLISYEQYF.

This chain uses TRBV7-2 with TRBJ1-1, with TRBD1 identical over 9 bases. Germline V gene lookup returns CDR1 SGHTA and CDR2 FQGNSA. This CDR3 region has 15 residues. V lost 4 bases and J lost 2; bases outside the gene matches: 5. Here the CDR3 reads CASSSMGQGNTEAFF. In nucleotides, the CDR3 is TGTGCCAGCAGCTCCATGGGACAGGGTAACACTGAAGCTTTCTTT. The complete variable domain, with remaining parts taken from reference TRBV7-2 and TRBJ1-1, reads GAGVSQSPSNKVTEKGKDVELRCDPISGHTALYWYRQSLGQGLEFLIYFQGNSAPDKSGLPSDRFSAERTGGSVSTLTIQRTQQEDSAVYLCASSSMGQGNTEAFFGQGTRLTVV.

This chain uses TRBV4-1 with TRBJ2-7, with 7 bases lining up with TRBD2. V gave up 1 base and J gave up 0 bases; unmatched junction bases: 9. The CDR3 contains 17 residues. Germline values: CDR1 MGHRA, CDR2 YSYEKL. The CDR3 loop reads CASSQVLSGVRSYEQYF. Written as DNA, the CDR3 is TGCGCCAGCAGCCAAGTATTGAGCGGGGTCCGCTCCTACGAGCAGTACTTC.